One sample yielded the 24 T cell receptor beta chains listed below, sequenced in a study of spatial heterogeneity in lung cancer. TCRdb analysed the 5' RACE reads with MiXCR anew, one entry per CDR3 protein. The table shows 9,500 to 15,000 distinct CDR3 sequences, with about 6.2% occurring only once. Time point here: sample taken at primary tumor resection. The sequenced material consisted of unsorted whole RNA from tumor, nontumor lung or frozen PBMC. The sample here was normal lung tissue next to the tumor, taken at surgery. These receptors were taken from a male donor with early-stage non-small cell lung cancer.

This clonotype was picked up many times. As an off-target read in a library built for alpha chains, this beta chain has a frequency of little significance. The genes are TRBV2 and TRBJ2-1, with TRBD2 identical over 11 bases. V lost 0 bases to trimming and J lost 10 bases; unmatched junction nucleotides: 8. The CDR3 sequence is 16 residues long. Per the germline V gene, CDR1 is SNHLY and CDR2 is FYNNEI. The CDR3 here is CASSEALGLAGLEQFF. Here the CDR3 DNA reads TGTGCCAGCAGTGAAGCGCTCGGACTAGCGGGCCTCGAGCAGTTCTTC.

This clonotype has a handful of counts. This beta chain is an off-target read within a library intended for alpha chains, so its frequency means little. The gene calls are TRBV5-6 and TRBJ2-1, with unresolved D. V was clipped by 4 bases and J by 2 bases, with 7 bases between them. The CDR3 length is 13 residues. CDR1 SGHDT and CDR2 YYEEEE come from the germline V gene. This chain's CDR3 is CASSPDTYNEQFF. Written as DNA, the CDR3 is TGTGCCAGCAGCCCCGACACCTACAATGAGCAGTTCTTC.

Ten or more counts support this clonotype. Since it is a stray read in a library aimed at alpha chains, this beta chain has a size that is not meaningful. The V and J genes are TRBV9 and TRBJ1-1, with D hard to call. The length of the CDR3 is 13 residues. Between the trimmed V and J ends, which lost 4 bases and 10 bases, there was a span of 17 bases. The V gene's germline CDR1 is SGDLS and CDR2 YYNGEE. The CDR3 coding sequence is TGTGCCAGCAGCCTAAGGGTCCAGCGGGGAGCTTTCTTT. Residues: CASSLRVQRGAFF.

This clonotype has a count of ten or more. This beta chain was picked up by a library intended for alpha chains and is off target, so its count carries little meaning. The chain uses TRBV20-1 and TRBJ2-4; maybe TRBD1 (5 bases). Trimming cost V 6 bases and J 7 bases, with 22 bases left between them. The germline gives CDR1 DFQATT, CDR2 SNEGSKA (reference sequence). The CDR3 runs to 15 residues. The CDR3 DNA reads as TGCAGTGCCACCCCACGGACATCCCAGGGCAACATTCAGTACTTC. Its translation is CSATPRTSQGNIQYF.

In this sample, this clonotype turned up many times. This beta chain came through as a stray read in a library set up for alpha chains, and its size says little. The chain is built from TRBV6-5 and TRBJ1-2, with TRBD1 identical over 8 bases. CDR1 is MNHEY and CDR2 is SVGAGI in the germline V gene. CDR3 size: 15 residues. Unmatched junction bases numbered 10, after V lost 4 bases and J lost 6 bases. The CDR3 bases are TGTGCCAGCAGTTCCCTCAGGGGGCTAAGCGATGGCTACACCTTC. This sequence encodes CASSSLRGLSDGYTF.

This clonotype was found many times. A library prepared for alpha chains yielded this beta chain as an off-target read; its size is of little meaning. CDR3 DNA sequence: TGTGCCAGTAGTCTGACGGGACAGACTCGCTACACCTTC. As protein: CASSLTGQTRYTF. The gene calls are TRBV19 and TRBJ1-2; TRBD1 matches at 7 bases. CDR3 length: 13 residues. With V trimmed by 5 bases and J by 9 bases, 9 bases remained unmatched. Germline assignment: CDR1 LNHDA and CDR2 SQIVND (reference sequence).

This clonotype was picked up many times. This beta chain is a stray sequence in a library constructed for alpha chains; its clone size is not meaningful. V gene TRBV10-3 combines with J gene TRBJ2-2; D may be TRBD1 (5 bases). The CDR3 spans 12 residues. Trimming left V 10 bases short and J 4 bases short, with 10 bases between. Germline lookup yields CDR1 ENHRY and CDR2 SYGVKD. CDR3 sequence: CATRQGTGELFF. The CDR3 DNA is TGTGCCACCCGTCAGGGCACCGGGGAGCTGTTTTTT.

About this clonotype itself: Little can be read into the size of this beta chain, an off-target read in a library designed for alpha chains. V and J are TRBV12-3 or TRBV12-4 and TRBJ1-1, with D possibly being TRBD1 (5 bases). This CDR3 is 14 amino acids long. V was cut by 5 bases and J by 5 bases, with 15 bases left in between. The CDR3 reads CASSLGVVGTEAFF. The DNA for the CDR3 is TGTGCCAGCAGTCTGGGGGTAGTGGGGACTGAAGCTTTCTTT.

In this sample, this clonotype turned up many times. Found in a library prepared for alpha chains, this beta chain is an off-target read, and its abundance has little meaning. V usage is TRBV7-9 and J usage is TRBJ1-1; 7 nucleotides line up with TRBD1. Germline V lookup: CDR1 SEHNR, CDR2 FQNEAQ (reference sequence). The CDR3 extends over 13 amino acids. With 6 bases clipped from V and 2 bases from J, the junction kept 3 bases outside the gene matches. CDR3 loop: CASRGDSNTEAFF. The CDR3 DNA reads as TGTGCCAGCAGAGGGGACAGCAACACTGAAGCTTTCTTT.

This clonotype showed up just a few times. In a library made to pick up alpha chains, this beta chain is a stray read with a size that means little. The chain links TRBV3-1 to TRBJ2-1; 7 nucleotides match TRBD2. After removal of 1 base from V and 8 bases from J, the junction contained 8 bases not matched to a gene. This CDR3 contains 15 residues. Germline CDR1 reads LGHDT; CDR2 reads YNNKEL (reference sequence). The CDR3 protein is CASSQGGGEGYEQFF. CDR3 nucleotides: TGTGCCAGCAGCCAAGGAGGAGGGGAGGGCTATGAGCAGTTCTTC.

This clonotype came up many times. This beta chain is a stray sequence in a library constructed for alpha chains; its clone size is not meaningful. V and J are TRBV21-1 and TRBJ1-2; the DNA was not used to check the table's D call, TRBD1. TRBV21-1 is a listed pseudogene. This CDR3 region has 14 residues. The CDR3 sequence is CASSKDDRHNGYTF. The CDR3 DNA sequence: TGTGCCAGCAGCAAGGACGACAGGCATAATGGCTACACCTTC.

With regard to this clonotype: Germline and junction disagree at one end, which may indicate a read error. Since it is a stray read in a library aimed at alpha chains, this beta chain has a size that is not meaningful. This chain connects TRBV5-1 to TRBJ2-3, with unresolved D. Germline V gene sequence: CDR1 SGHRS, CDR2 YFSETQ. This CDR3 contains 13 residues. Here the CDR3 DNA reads TGTGCCAGCAGCTTGTATGCTACGGATACGCAGTATTTT. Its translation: CASSLYATDTQYF.

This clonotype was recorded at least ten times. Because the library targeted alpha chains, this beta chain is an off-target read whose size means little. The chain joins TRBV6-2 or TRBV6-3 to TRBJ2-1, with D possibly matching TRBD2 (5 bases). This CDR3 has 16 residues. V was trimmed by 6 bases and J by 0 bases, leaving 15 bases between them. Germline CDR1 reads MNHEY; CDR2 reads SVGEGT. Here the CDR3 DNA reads TGTGCCAGCAGCCCCTCGGGGTGGAGCTCCTACAATGAGCAGTTCTTC. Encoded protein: CASSPSGWSSYNEQFF.

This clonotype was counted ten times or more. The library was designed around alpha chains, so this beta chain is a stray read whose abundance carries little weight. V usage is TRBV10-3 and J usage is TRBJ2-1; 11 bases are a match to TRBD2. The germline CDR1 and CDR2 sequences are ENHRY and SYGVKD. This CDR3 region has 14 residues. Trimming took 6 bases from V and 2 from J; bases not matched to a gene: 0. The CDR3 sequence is CAIRTSGTYNEQFF. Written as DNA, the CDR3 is TGTGCCATCAGGACTAGCGGGACCTACAATGAGCAGTTCTTC.

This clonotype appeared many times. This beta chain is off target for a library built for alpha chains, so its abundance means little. The CDR3 loop is CASSPRQETQYF. CDR3 coding DNA: TGTGCCAGCTCACCACGACAAGAGACCCAGTACTTC. The V call is TRBV18, the J call TRBJ2-5; D remains unclear. CDR3 length equals 12 residues. V was cut by 1 base and J by 2 bases, with 2 bases left in between. Germline CDR1 and CDR2: KGHSH and LQKENI.

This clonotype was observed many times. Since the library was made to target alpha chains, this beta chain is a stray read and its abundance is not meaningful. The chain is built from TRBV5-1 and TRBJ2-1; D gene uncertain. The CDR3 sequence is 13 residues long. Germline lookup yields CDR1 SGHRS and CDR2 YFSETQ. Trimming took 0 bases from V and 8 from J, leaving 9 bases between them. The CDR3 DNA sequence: TGCGCCAGCAGCTTGGCCGACGGGTATGAGCAGTTCTTC. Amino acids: CASSLADGYEQFF.

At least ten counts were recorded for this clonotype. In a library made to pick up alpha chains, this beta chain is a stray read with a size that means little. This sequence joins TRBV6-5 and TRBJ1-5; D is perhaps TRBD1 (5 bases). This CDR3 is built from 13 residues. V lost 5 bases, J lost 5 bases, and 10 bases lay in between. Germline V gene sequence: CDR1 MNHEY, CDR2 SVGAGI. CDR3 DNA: TGTGCCAGCAGTGGACACCTCGATCAGCCCCAGCATTTT. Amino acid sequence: CASSGHLDQPQHF.

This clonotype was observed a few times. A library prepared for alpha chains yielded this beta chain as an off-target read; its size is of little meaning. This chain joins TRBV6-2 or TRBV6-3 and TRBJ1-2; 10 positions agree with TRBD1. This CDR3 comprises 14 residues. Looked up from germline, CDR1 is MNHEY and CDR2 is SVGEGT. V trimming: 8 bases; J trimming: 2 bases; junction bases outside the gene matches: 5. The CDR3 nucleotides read TGTGCCAGCGCGACAGGGGGCCCCAACTATGGCTACACCTTC. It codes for CASATGGPNYGYTF.

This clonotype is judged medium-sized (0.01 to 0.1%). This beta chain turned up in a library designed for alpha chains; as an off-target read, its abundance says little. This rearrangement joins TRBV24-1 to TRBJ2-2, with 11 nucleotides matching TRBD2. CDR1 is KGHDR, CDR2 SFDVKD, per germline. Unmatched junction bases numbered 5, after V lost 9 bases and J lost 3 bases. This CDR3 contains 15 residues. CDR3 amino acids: CATGGGLADTGELFF. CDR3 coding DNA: TGTGCCACCGGCGGGGGACTAGCGGACACCGGGGAGCTGTTTTTT.

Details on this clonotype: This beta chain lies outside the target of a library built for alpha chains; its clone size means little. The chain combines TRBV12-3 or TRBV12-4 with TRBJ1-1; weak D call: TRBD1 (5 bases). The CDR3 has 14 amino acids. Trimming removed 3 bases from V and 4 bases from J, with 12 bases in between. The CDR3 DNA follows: TGTGCCAGCAGTTTGATTTCAGGGAGCACTGAAGCTTTCTTT. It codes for CASSLISGSTEAFF.

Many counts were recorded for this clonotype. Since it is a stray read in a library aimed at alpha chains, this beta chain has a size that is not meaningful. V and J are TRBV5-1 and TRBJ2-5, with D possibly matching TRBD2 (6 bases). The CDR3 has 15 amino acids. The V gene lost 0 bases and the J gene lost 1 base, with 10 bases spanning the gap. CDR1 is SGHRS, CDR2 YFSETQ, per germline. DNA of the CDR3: TGCGCCAGCAGCTTGGGGGTTAGCGGCCAAGAGACCCAGTACTTC. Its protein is CASSLGVSGQETQYF.

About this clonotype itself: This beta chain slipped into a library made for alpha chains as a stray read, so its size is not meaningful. CDR3 protein: CASSSNTGELFF. The CDR3 DNA follows: TGTGCCAGCAGCTCAAACACCGGGGAGCTGTTTTTT. This sequence joins TRBV7-9 and TRBJ2-2; D unclear. The V gene's germline CDR1 is SEHNR and CDR2 FQNEAQ (reference sequence). The V end was cut by 4 bases, the J end by 2 bases, with 2 bases between. This CDR3 contains 12 residues.

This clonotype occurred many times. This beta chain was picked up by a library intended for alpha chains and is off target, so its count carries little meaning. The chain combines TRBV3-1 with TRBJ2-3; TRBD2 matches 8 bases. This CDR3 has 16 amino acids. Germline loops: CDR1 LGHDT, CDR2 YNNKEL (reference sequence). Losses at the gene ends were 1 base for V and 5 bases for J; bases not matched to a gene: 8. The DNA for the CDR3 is TGTGCCAGCAGCCAAGGTCGAGAGGGACTAGGAGATACGCAGTATTTT. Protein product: CASSQGREGLGDTQYF.

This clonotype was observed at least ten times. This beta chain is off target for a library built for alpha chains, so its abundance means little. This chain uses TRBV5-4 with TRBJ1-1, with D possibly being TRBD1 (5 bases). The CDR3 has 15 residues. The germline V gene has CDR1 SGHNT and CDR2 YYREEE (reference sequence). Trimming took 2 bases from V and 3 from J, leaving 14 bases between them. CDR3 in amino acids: CASSLFLKGDTEAFF. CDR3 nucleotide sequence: TGTGCCAGCAGCTTATTCCTTAAAGGGGACACTGAAGCTTTCTTT.